These T cell receptor beta chains were read from a single sample in a study of blood T cells in healthy people across ages. TCRdb redid the calling of the 5' RACE reads with MiXCR, one entry per CDR3 protein. Found here are 650,000 to 1,000,000 distinct CDR3 sequences, roughly 34% of them singletons; the top ten hold over 10%. The sequenced sample was blood. These receptors originate from a man aged 18 to 35 in good health. CDR3s include the opening cysteine and the closing phenylalanine or tryptophan. Fields, in order: J gene, clone size, D gene, V gene, CDR3 protein, CDR3 DNA. A D gene is named only where the DNA matches it firmly. The size field is filled for only some rows; it gives once, few, many or a size class.

>TRBJ1-2|many|TRBD1|TRBV29-1
CSAGGNYGYTF
TGCAGCGCAGGGGGGAACTATGGCTACACCTTC
>TRBJ2-5|many|-|TRBV20-1
CSASQTIEETQYF
TGCAGTGCTAGCCAAACGATAGAAGAGACCCAGTACTTC
>TRBJ1-2|many|-|TRBV12-3/TRBV12-4
CASRGPPRYGYTF
TGTGCCAGCAGGGGCCCACCGCGCTATGGCTACACCTTC
>TRBJ2-3|many|TRBD2|TRBV10-3
CAISGTSGSDTQYF
TGTGCCATCAGTGGGACTAGCGGATCAGATACGCAGTATTTT
>TRBJ1-4|few|-|TRBV10-3
CANRDEATEKLFF
TGTGCCAACCGGGACGAAGCTACCGAAAAACTGTTTTTT
>TRBJ2-1|many|-|TRBV12-3/TRBV12-4
CASSPTTNLGNEQFF
TGTGCCAGCAGCCCCACCACGAATCTAGGGAATGAGCAGTTCTTC
>TRBJ1-5|-|TRBD1|TRBV12-3/TRBV12-4
CASSAGTVTLQPQHF
TGTGCCAGCAGCGCAGGGACAGTCACCCTCCAGCCCCAGCATTTT
>TRBJ2-5|-|-|TRBV7-9
CASSRQGTALEQYF
TGTGCCAGCAGCCGCCAGGGGACGGCCCTTGAGCAGTACTTT
>TRBJ2-1|-|TRBD1|TRBV5-4
CASSSRQGVYNEQFF
TGTGCCAGCAGCTCCCGACAGGGGGTTTACAATGAGCAGTTCTTC
>TRBJ2-1|few|-|TRBV7-2
CASSLQDTHWNEQFF
TGTGCCAGCAGCCTCCAGGACACCCACTGGAATGAGCAGTTCTTC
>TRBJ2-1|-|TRBD1|TRBV27
CASSPLQGANEQFF
TGTGCCAGCAGTCCATTACAGGGGGCAAATGAGCAGTTCTTC
>TRBJ2-4|few|TRBD1|TRBV29-1
CSVEASRQGASWGQYF
TGCAGCGTTGAAGCTTCGCGACAGGGGGCCTCTTGGGGGCAGTACTTC
>TRBJ2-1|many|TRBD2|TRBV4-3
CASSPSGGPINEQFF
TGCGCCAGCAGCCCCAGCGGGGGGCCCATCAATGAGCAGTTCTTC
>TRBJ1-1|-|-|TRBV5-1
CASSGRGGETEAFF
TGCGCCAGCAGCGGACGGGGCGGTGAGACTGAAGCTTTCTTT
>TRBJ1-1|few|-|TRBV2
CASSEGVTEAFF
TGTGCCAGCAGTGAAGGGGTCACTGAAGCTTTCTTT
>TRBJ2-7|many|-|TRBV7-9
CASSFGDNVYEQYF
TGTGCCAGCAGCTTCGGGGATAACGTCTACGAGCAGTACTTC
>TRBJ2-1|once|-|TRBV20-1
CSARADPYNEQFF
TGCAGTGCTAGAGCGGATCCGTACAATGAGCAGTTCTTC
>TRBJ1-4|-|-|TRBV6-5
CASRTGDRTKKLFF
TGTGCCAGCAGGACCGGGGATCGAACGAAAAAACTGTTTTTT
>TRBJ2-7|few|-|TRBV7-9
CASSRESYEQYF
TGTGCCAGCAGCCGCGAGTCCTACGAGCAGTACTTC
>TRBJ2-7|few|-|TRBV4-2
CASSQGQQGYEQYF
TGTGCCAGCAGCCAAGGACAGCAGGGATACGAGCAGTACTTC
>TRBJ1-5|few|-|TRBV28
CASSSLAKTGTPGQPQHF
TGTGCCAGCAGTTCACTAGCCAAGACAGGCACCCCCGGTCAGCCCCAGCATTTT
>TRBJ1-2|few|-|TRBV4-3
CASSQDSRNEYYGYTF
TGCGCCAGCAGCCAAGATAGTAGAAACGAGTACTATGGCTACACCTTC
>TRBJ1-5|few|-|TRBV12-3/TRBV12-4
CASTPSRRDQWQPQHF
TGTGCCAGCACCCCTTCCCGCCGGGACCAATGGCAGCCCCAGCATTTT
>TRBJ1-5|-|-|TRBV5-1
CASRETENQPQHF
TGCGCCAGCAGAGAAACCGAAAATCAGCCCCAGCATTTT
>TRBJ1-1|few|-|TRBV7-9
CASSLEGLSTEAFF
TGTGCCAGCAGCTTAGAAGGGTTGAGCACTGAAGCTTTCTTT
>TRBJ1-5|-|-|TRBV5-5
CASSLAEGQPQHF
TGTGCCAGCAGCTTGGCCGAGGGTCAGCCCCAGCATTTT